A selection of T cell receptor beta chains follows, all from one sample in a study of OX40 agonist ivuxolimab in advanced cancers. TCRdb's table, derived via immunoSEQ multiplex PCR, lists solely in-frame clones and lacks some. The data show around 99,000 clones, with around 90% seen just once and around 0.16% held by the top ten. Sample: CD4+ or CD8+ T cells sorted from blood, taken in a trial of the OX40 agonist ivuxolimab. These receptors were obtained from an adult with an advanced solid tumor such as melanoma, head and neck, liver or kidney cancer. Both conserved end residues are trimmed from each CDR3. Each record gives: V gene, J gene, CDR3 protein.

TRBV6-6,TRBJ2-2,ASRTPPDTGELF
TRBV19,TRBJ2-2,ASKRTFDTGELF
TRBV7-9,TRBJ2-4,ASSQALAGPKNIQY
TRBV14,TRBJ1-2,ASSQEGHGQGSNYGYT
TRBV28,TRBJ2-1,ASSGTSKGSNEQF
TRBV5-5,TRBJ2-7,ASSRDLYEQY
TRBV7-8,TRBJ2-3,ASSPGGRWTDTQY
TRBV2,TRBJ1-5,ASSEGPDQPQH
TRBV5-1,TRBJ1-3,ASSSTPSRGNTIY
TRBV5-1,TRBJ1-1,ASSPSPDTEAF
TRBV5-4,TRBJ2-5,ASSHPGGEETQY
TRBV5-4,TRBJ1-2,ASSLVRQVGHGYT
TRBV5-1,TRBJ2-7,ASSLDGRAGEQY
TRBV5-1,TRBJ2-1,ASSTYRGSRNEQF
TRBV29-1,TRBJ2-2,SVVAGNTGELF
TRBV29-1,TRBJ2-1,SVGSVEQF
TRBV5-1,TRBJ2-1,ASSSGLAGPNEQF
TRBV19,TRBJ2-4,ASSPQTGHIQY
TRBV19,TRBJ1-6,ASSATAANSPLH
TRBV14,TRBJ2-1,ASSQERLRGYNEQF
TRBV6-1,TRBJ2-7,ASSEQTNYEQY
TRBV30,TRBJ1-3,AWSPGGGGNTIY
TRBV9,TRBJ2-3,ASSVAMGSPMDTQY
TRBV6-4,TRBJ2-6,ASSPGVSGANVLT
TRBV28,TRBJ1-5,ATQGQGRSYSNQPQH
TRBV29-1,TRBJ2-1,SVEDVLVGYNEQF
TRBV14,TRBJ1-1,ASSQDGWTSEAF
TRBV27,TRBJ1-1,ASSLSSGGTTEAF
TRBV19,TRBJ1-6,ASKGLGSGSPYNSPLH
TRBV15,TRBJ2-1,ATSRVTGQGSNEQF
TRBV4-1,TRBJ1-3,ASSQEGVGGNTIY
TRBV9,TRBJ1-3,ASSVEQGFGNTIY
TRBV19,TRBJ1-4,ASSNDRVANEKLF
TRBV27,TRBJ2-5,ASSLSGKTQY
TRBV6-1,TRBJ1-5,ASSEAGGGLSNQPQH
TRBV12-5,TRBJ2-1,ASGLARGSHEQF
TRBV2,TRBJ1-6,ASSESRVDSPLH
TRBV5-1,TRBJ2-1,ASSLDRAGGPIEQF
TRBV12-5,TRBJ2-3,ASGSGLAGADTQY
TRBV5-1,TRBJ2-7,ASSLEREGEQY
TRBV2,TRBJ1-6,ASSGRANSPLH
TRBV2,TRBJ1-2,ASSVDNYGYT
TRBV30,TRBJ1-2,AWNQAGKGSVRGGYT
TRBV11-2,TRBJ2-1,ASSLVLAVTDEQF
TRBV9,TRBJ1-3,ASSERTGLGNTIY
TRBV21-1,TRBJ1-1,ASTEPADRKVRQSMNTEAF
TRBV5-1,TRBJ2-2,ASRGQGWTGELF
TRBV30,TRBJ1-1,AWGPGTVGNTEAF
TRBV6-6,TRBJ1-4,ASSFAGPHEKLF
TRBV19,TRBJ2-7,ASSISGHSYEQY
TRBV19,TRBJ1-1,ASSPNASPTEAF
TRBV15,TRBJ2-7,ATSRGDGGTGGAYEQY
TRBV6-6,TRBJ2-2,ASSSRGRGYTGELF
TRBV6-1,TRBJ2-7,ASRERGYEQY
TRBV14,TRBJ2-1,ASSQAGRGYNEQF
TRBV7-9,TRBJ1-2,ASSLAGGGYGYT